This record looks at one T cell receptor beta chain sequence and its context. Its antigen is not identified. Whole-study findings and limits: The TCR gene usage of tumor memory CD4+ T cells clustered together with blood and lymph node memory CD4+ cells and with lymph node naive CD4+ cells. Tumor Treg TCRs overlapped most with tumor naive CD4+ cells. The larger-cohort validation was restricted to a single TCR beta V-J rearrangement rather than whole repertoires.

Full-length variable regions came from constant-region reverse primers plus semi-nested Nested Universal Primer A PCR. From the 5' RACE reads, TCRdb called clonotypes with MiXCR, one entry per CDR3 protein. The table records fewer than 55,000 distinct CDR3 sequences, 22% of them present only once. V was pared by 4 bases and J by 2 bases, with 15 bases between. The CDR3 extends over 15 amino acids. Per the germline V gene, CDR1 is MGHRA and CDR2 is YSYEKL. Cells sorted as Tregs were CD4+, CD25+ and CD127-/low. The origin of this receptor is a female donor with breast cancer. Sequencing input: Tregs sorted from a lymph node. The chain links TRBV4-1 to TRBJ2-7; perhaps D is TRBD1 or TRBD2 (5 bases each). CDR3 bases: TGCGCCAGCAGCCGAAGAACCGGGACGGCCTACGAGCAGTACTTC. Its translation: CASSRRTGTAYEQYF.